This is a list of T cell receptor beta chains from one sample in a study of blood T cell repertoires in COVID-19. Assay: immunoSEQ multiplex PCR; the TCRdb copy retains only in-frame clones and omits some. This sample yields about 200,000 clones, of which about nine tenths are seen a single time; around 1.5% belongs to the top ten. Material for sequencing was peripheral blood. The receptors derive from a man between 18 and 35 years old with active or convalescent COVID-19. Both conserved end residues are part of each CDR3. Clone size is stated in some rows and not others, as once, few, many or a class when expanded.

v_call clone_size cdr3_aa
TRBV18 . CASSPPTRAGANPTYNEQFF
TRBV19 . CASSLRMTSGRAEEQYF
TRBV6-4 . CASSQQGGTEAFF
TRBV7-6 once CASSPGRLKAVEQFF
TRBV7-2 . CASSLSGFRNQPQHF
TRBV29-1 few CSVRGQGADEQYF
TRBV7-8 . CASSLGQGRDTQYF
TRBV7-9 . CASSSGWAGGSPLHF
TRBV27 . CASSLQGGEQYF
TRBV5-1 . CASSPTGNTEAFF
TRBV9 . CASSATGQELPYEQYF
TRBV5-1 . CASSLGQGEIAEAFF
TRBV4-1 . CASSQESERDTQYF
TRBV6-1 . CASSPTQGNYGYTF
TRBV11-3 . CASSLDSGLAAPDTQYF
TRBV9 . CASSDGGVTEAFF
TRBV19 . CASSISRQETQYF
TRBV7-3 . CASSLGGTWGTDTQYF
TRBV5-4 . CASSSGTSGDGLETQYF
TRBV12-3/TRBV12-4 . CASSNYQETQYF
TRBV5-1 . CASSLWTGTGYGYTF
TRBV2 . CASSRTDYGYTF
TRBV21-1 . CASSKVGRVGYEQYF
TRBV2 . CASLRTGNYSPLHF
TRBV6-5 . CASSTGSGNTIYF
TRBV15 . CATAPDRGHTGELFF
TRBV7-2 once CASSSLAGGSAETQYF
TRBV4-2 once CASSQARESQETQYF
TRBV19 . CASSISRRAAYGYTF
TRBV2 . CASSAGVYYGYTF
TRBV18 . CASSQEVAGSSYNEQFF
TRBV12-5 few CASGARDKGTEAFF
TRBV12-3/TRBV12-4 once CASSLNSGNTIYF
TRBV3-1/TRBV3-2 . CASSPPFRGAEAFF
TRBV19 . CASSIGISGVDEQFF
TRBV19 . CASSIGGGSYEQYF